The clone carrying this T cell receptor (beta chain) is categorized as medium-sized (0.01 to 0.1%). Its matching antigen is unknown. This entry belongs to a study of T cell repertoires in aging, cancer and after chemotherapy. Study-level information: Healthy donor repertoires were recorded over several months to years and showed clear clonal overlap. Study results and caveats: These repertoire data do not allow conclusions about immunological memory after chemotherapy. Rebound thymic output was suggested by rising median generation probability during chemotherapy in each cancer cohort.

V lost 2 bases, J lost 8 bases, and 10 bases lay in between. CDR1 is MNHEY, CDR2 SVGAGI, per germline. The CDR3 has 14 amino acids. TRB rearrangements spanning V, D and J were amplified using mixed TRB-A/B primers. One entry per CDR3 protein results from TCRdb running MiXCR on the multiplex PCR reads. The repertoire holds approximately 8,300 distinct CDR3 sequences, with roughly a third as singletons. Peripheral blood genomic DNA, not sorted cells or RNA, was the template. The chain is built from TRBV6-5 and TRBJ1-6, with D unresolved. Material for sequencing was blood. The sequence was obtained from a human donor in good health. The donor label of this sample is uncertain. Written as DNA, the CDR3 is TGTGCCAGCAGTTACCGGGGTTTGCATTCACCCCTCCACTTT. Protein: CASSYRGLHSPLHF.